This T cell receptor beta chain stems from a study of blood T cell repertoires in COVID-19. At the level of the study: Whether acute or convalescent, the COVID-19 samples came from the United States, Italy and Spain.

The germline CDR1 and CDR2 sequences are SGHRS and YFSETQ. V was pared by 1 base and J by 0 bases, with 8 bases between. CDR3 length: 15 residues. This table comes from immunoSEQ multiplex PCR, and its TCRdb copy is limited to in-frame clones, with some not included. There are about 190,000 clones in the sample; 80% to 90% occur only once, and approximately 1% lies in the top ten. Sequences were obtained from peripheral blood. The rearrangement uses TRBV5-1 and TRBJ1-3; D is ambiguous. This TCR derives from a young man with acute or convalescent COVID-19. The CDR3 protein is CASSLTANSGNTIYF. The CDR3 DNA reads TGCGCCAGCAGCTTGACAGCAAACTCTGGAAACACCATATATTTT.